The sequence of this T cell receptor beta chain was determined in a study of T cells expressing NK-cell markers. At the level of the study: Of eight sequenced donors, seven were HCMV-seropositive and one HCMV-seronegative. General study results and limits: Specificity for HCMV among expanded NKG2C+ T cell clones was not established.

The germline CDR1 and CDR2 sequences are MNHEY and SVGEGT. This CDR3 region has 15 residues. For each CDR3 protein, TCRdb gives one entry from its re-call of the 5' RACE reads, without DNA. Across about 550,000 distinct CDR3 sequences, the top ten clones capture approximately 3.6% of the sample. Concerning this clonotype itself: Antigen specificity is unknown.

Material: blood T cells: a sorted CD56 or NKG2C T cell subset, CD4+ or CD8+ T cells, or bulk PBMC T cells (not recorded which). The origin of this receptor is a young man in good health. This rearrangement joins TRBV6-2 or TRBV6-3 to TRBJ2-1. This chain's CDR3 is CASSFEVSSYNEQFF.